Reported below is one T cell receptor beta chain. The data were taken from a study of cytomegalovirus exposure and HLA in healthy donors. This PCR relied on a set of 60 Vbeta primers and 13 Jbeta primers. Clones were read by immunoSEQ multiplex PCR, and TCRdb kept only the in-frame ones, dropping some. This table holds tens of thousands of clones, around four fifths found once. From germline, CDR1 is LNHNV and CDR2 YYDKDF (reference sequence). This CDR3 is built from 17 residues. Trimming left V 1 base short and J 0 bases short, with 12 bases between. The chain uses TRBV15 and TRBJ1-4; D call uncertain. The sequencing sample was made of PBMCs. This sequence originates from a woman aged 18-29 years in good health and CMV-seropositive. CDR3 sequence reads: CATSRVRNTATNEKLFF. In DNA, the CDR3 is TGTGCCACCAGCAGAGTTCGAAACACAGCAACTAATGAAAAACTGTTTTTT.